These T cell receptor beta chains were read from a single sample in a study of beta chain features in type 1 diabetes. The protocol was immunoSEQ multiplex PCR, while the TCRdb copy is restricted to in-frame clones and leaves out a portion. This table holds roughly 140,000 clones, about 8.5% found once. The sequencing sample was made of central memory CD4+ T cells from blood. These receptors were collected from a young man in good health. Both conserved end residues are part of each CDR3. A D gene is named only where the DNA matches it firmly. The size field is filled for only some rows; it gives once, few, many or a size class.

j_call	clone_size	v_call	d_call	cdr3_aa	cdr3_nt
TRBJ1-1	many	TRBV7-9	TRBD1	CASSVLQGGVTEAFF	TGTGCCAGCAGCGTACTACAGGGGGGAGTCACTGAAGCTTTCTTT
TRBJ2-4	few	TRBV7-2	NA	CASSPGAENIQYF	TGTGCCAGCAGCCCAGGAGCGGAGAACATTCAGTACTTC
TRBJ1-5	few	TRBV15	NA	CATSRPFQPQHF	TGTGCCACCAGCAGACCATTCCAGCCCCAGCATTTT
TRBJ1-1	few	TRBV10-3	TRBD1	CAISDRNRGANTEAFF	TGTGCCATCAGTGACCGGAACAGGGGGGCGAACACTGAAGCTTTCTTT
TRBJ1-1	NA	TRBV19	TRBD1	CASSPEPTGGTEAFF	TGTGCCAGTAGTCCCGAGCCGACAGGGGGGACTGAAGCTTTCTTT
TRBJ2-7	NA	TRBV6-5	TRBD1	CASSLGDSSYEQYF	TGTGCCAGCAGTTTAGGGGACAGCTCCTACGAGCAGTACTTC
TRBJ2-3	many	TRBV30	NA	CAWSVRRADTQYF	TGTGCCTGGAGTGTGCGGAGGGCAGATACGCAGTATTTT
TRBJ2-2	few	TRBV9	TRBD2	CASSVSIAGGGAGELFF	TGTGCCAGCAGCGTTTCTATAGCGGGAGGGGGTGCCGGGGAGCTGTTTTTT
TRBJ1-2	few	TRBV13	NA	CASSRANYGYTF	TGTGCCAGCAGTAGAGCTAACTATGGCTACACCTTC
TRBJ2-3	NA	TRBV28	TRBD1	CASSLGGTGPDTQYF	TGTGCCAGCAGTTTAGGAGGGACAGGCCCAGATACGCAGTATTTT
TRBJ2-5	few	TRBV5-1	TRBD2	CASSTGTSGWETQYF	TGCGCCAGCAGCACCGGGACTAGCGGATGGGAGACCCAGTACTTC
TRBJ1-2	NA	TRBV28	NA	CASSSAGVRNGYTF	TGTGCCAGCAGTTCCGCAGGGGTAAGGAATGGCTACACCTTC
TRBJ2-3	few	TRBV7-2	NA	CASSFVGDGTDTQYF	TGTGCCAGCAGCTTTGTAGGGGATGGCACAGATACGCAGTATTTT
TRBJ2-6	many	TRBV18	TRBD1	CASSDRGIPGANVLTF	TGTGCCAGCTCGGACAGGGGGATTCCCGGGGCCAACGTCCTGACTTTC
TRBJ2-2	NA	TRBV12-5	TRBD2	CASGLFSGGTGELFF	TGTGCTAGTGGTTTGTTTTCGGGGGGCACCGGGGAGCTGTTTTTT
TRBJ1-3	NA	TRBV4-3	NA	CASSQERGNTIYF	TGCGCCAGCAGCCAAGAGAGGGGAAACACCATATATTTT
TRBJ1-1	few	TRBV5-4	TRBD1	CASSPPPGQGAEAFF	TGTGCCAGCAGCCCACCACCGGGACAGGGGGCGGAAGCTTTCTTT
TRBJ2-1	NA	TRBV7-2	NA	CASSLVTRGGNEQFF	TGTGCCAGCAGCTTAGTTACAAGGGGAGGTAATGAGCAGTTCTTC
TRBJ2-3	many	TRBV4-3	NA	CASSRSADTQYF	TGCGCCAGCAGCCGTTCAGCGGATACGCAGTATTTT
TRBJ2-5	NA	TRBV7-2	NA	CASSSRGEETQYF	TGTGCCAGCAGCTCGCGGGGAGAAGAGACCCAGTACTTC
TRBJ2-5	NA	TRBV11-2	TRBD2	CASSRTLAGVGETQYF	TGTGCCAGCAGCCGAACGTTAGCGGGAGTGGGGGAGACCCAGTACTTC
TRBJ2-7	NA	TRBV10-3	NA	CAIRPQGLVYEQYF	TGTGCCATCAGACCCCAGGGACTGGTCTACGAGCAGTACTTC
TRBJ1-5	few	TRBV10-3	NA	CASEGEAGNQPQHF	TGTGCCAGTGAGGGTGAGGCTGGCAATCAGCCCCAGCATTTT
TRBJ1-1	few	TRBV7-3	NA	CASSPQSGTEAFF	TGTGCCAGCAGCCCTCAGTCAGGGACTGAAGCTTTCTTT
TRBJ2-1	few	TRBV2	NA	CASSEWTTLLREQFF	TGTGCCAGCAGTGAGTGGACTACCCTTTTGCGGGAGCAGTTCTTC
TRBJ2-3	many	TRBV29-1	NA	CSLRGTDTQYF	TGCAGCCTCCGGGGCACAGATACGCAGTATTTT
TRBJ2-7	NA	TRBV7-8	NA	CASSLMGTYTYEQYF	TGTGCCAGCAGCTTAATGGGGACATACACCTACGAGCAGTACTTC
TRBJ1-5	NA	TRBV30	NA	CAWSVRDNQPQHF	TGTGCCTGGAGTGTACGGGACAATCAGCCCCAGCATTTT